The sequence of this T cell receptor beta chain was determined in a study of cytomegalovirus exposure and HLA in healthy donors. Use of 60 Vbeta and 13 Jbeta primers characterized the PCR. As handled by the study authors: Later work found roughly 80 million unique TCR beta chains, with about 10 million shared. TCRdb's table, derived via immunoSEQ multiplex PCR, lists solely in-frame clones and lacks some. V, J and clone size are those of that table, while D and trimming were read from the DNA. The sample lists some 90,000 clones; approximately 75% were seen once. Study results and caveats: Trimming of TCR beta V- and J-genes showed a link, identified in a later analysis, to a missense DCLRE1C variant.

CDR1 is ENHRY and CDR2 is SYGVKD in the germline V gene. The CDR3 extends over 16 amino acids. J was trimmed by 4 bases and V by 7 bases; bases with no gene match: 11. Notes on this clone: What it binds is unknown.

Healthy bone marrow donors supplied every sample. This chain links TRBV10-3 with TRBJ2-7, with 12 bases matching TRBD1. The sequence came from a woman aged 70-85 years in good health and CMV-seropositive. The sample taken for sequencing was PBMCs. The CDR3 coding sequence is TGTGCCATCAAGGGGGACGGGACAGGGGGCTTGTACGAGCAGTACTTC. Its protein product is CAIKGDGTGGLYEQYF.